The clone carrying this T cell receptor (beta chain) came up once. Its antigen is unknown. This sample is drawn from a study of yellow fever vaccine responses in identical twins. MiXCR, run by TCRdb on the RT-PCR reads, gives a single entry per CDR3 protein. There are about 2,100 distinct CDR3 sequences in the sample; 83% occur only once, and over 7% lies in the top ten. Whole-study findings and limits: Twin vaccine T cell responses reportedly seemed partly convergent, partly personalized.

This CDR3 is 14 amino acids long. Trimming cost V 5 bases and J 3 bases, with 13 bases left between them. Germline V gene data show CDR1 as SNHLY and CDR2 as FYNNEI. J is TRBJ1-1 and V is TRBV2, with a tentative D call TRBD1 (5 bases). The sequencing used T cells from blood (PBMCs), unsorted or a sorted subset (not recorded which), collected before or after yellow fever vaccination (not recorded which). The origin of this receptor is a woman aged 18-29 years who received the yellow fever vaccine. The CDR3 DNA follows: TGTGCCAGCAGTTTCGGGACGGGCGACACTGAAGCTTTCTTT. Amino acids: CASSFGTGDTEAFF.